This TCR beta chain was observed in a study of response to subunit inactivated influenza vaccine. The ends lost 8 bases at V and 6 bases at J; junction bases unmatched: 12. The V gene's germline CDR1 is MGHDK and CDR2 SYGVNS. CDR3 size: 15 residues. MiXCR, applied by TCRdb to the RT-PCR reads, yields one record per CDR3 protein. The sample has around 320,000 distinct CDR3 sequences; about 20% are singletons. This clonotype was picked up a small number of times. Its antigen remains unidentified. Findings of the study overall: The authors proposed limited new T cell recruitment per seasonal influenza vaccination.

The chain combines TRBV25-1 with TRBJ1-4; 7 bases line up with TRBD1. The source material was PBMCs from blood, sampled about 19 months after vaccination. The TCR originated in a man in his fifties or sixties who received an inactivated influenza vaccine. The CDR3 protein is CASRGGDREYEKLFF. CDR3 sequence (DNA): TGTGCCAGCCGCGGGGGAGACAGGGAGTATGAAAAACTGTTTTTT.